The 21 T cell receptor beta chains below come from one sample, sequenced in a study of T cells in Graves' hyperthyroidism and ophthalmopathy. From RNA transcripts, TCR beta CDR3 regions were amplified. In the first-round RT-PCR of the TCR CDR3, the HTBI primer set was used. TCRdb ran MiXCR on the multiplex PCR reads and lists one entry per CDR3 protein. This repertoire shows about 210,000 distinct CDR3 sequences, about 16% found once; its top ten account for roughly two fifths. Sequenced sample: blood. Receptors originate from a man aged 35 to 55 with Graves' hyperthyroidism.

On this clonotype: A much bigger clone sits one base away, suggesting this may be a read error. The rearrangement links TRBV2 to TRBJ2-2; D may correspond to TRBD1 or TRBD2 (5 bases each). V lost 5 bases and J 9 bases, leaving 13 bases between the germline ends. The CDR3 length is 13 residues. Per germline, CDR1 SNHLY and CDR2 FYNNEI. CDR3 loop: CASSPRGFRELFF. The CDR3 DNA is TGTGCCAGCAGTCCGAGGGGCTTCAGGGAGCTGTTTTTT.

There are many counts of this clonotype. The chain uses TRBV10-3 and TRBJ2-1; the match to TRBD1 covers 7 bases. This CDR3 has 13 amino acids. Trimming removed 2 bases from V and 6 bases from J; junction bases left unmatched: 1. In germline, CDR1 is ENHRY, CDR2 SYGVKD. The CDR3 protein is CAISEDRVNEQFF. The CDR3 DNA follows: TGTGCCATCAGTGAGGACAGGGTCAATGAGCAGTTCTTC.

Only a few counts were recorded for this clonotype. V is TRBV5-5 and J is TRBJ2-3; perhaps TRBD1 as D (5 bases). Trimming removed 1 base from V and 2 bases from J, with 14 bases in between. CDR3 length: 16 residues. The germline gives CDR1 SGHKS, CDR2 YYEKEE (reference sequence). The CDR3 spells CASSLHALGDTDTQYF. DNA of the CDR3: TGTGCCAGCAGCTTGCATGCCCTAGGGGACACAGATACGCAGTATTTT.

A few counts support this clonotype. The chain carries TRBV20-1 and TRBJ2-7; 11 nucleotides agree with TRBD2. The CDR3 sequence is 15 residues long. The V and J ends lost 3 bases and 3 bases, in that order; junction bases with no gene match: 7. The germline CDR1 and CDR2 sequences are DFQATT and SNEGSKA (reference sequence). The CDR3 DNA sequence: TGCAGTGCTAGTGGTACTAGCGGGGGCATCTACGAGCAGTACTTC. This codes for CSASGTSGGIYEQYF.

Ten or more counts support this clonotype. V is TRBV4-1 and J is TRBJ2-3, with a tentative D call TRBD2 (5 bases). This CDR3 has 16 amino acids. V was cut by 7 bases and J by 0 bases, with 17 bases left in between. Germline V gene lookup returns CDR1 MGHRA and CDR2 YSYEKL. CDR3 DNA sequence: TGCGCCAGCACCGATGCTAGAGGGTCTAGCACAGATACGCAGTATTTT. Protein sequence: CASTDARGSSTDTQYF.

This clonotype was observed many times. The chain has TRBV20-1 and TRBJ2-7; 7 bases align to TRBD2. Germline V gene lookup returns CDR1 DFQATT and CDR2 SNEGSKA (reference sequence). V lost 2 bases, J lost 1 base, and 5 bases stayed unmatched. The CDR3 totals 14 residues. The CDR3 loop reads CSARRLADSYEQYF. The CDR3, as DNA: TGCAGTGCTAGAAGGCTAGCGGATTCCTACGAGCAGTACTTC.

Many counts were recorded for this clonotype. The chain combines TRBV12-3 or TRBV12-4 with TRBJ2-5; 12 bases are shared with TRBD2. The V gene end was trimmed by 5 bases and the J gene end by 1 base; junction bases not matched to a gene: 5. This CDR3 spans 16 amino acids. The CDR3 protein is CASSATSGGLQETQYF. The CDR3 region has the DNA TGTGCCAGCAGTGCAACTAGCGGGGGGCTCCAAGAGACCCAGTACTTC.

This clonotype was counted at least ten times. The V and J genes are TRBV11-2 and TRBJ2-6; no clear D gene. There are 15 residues in the CDR3. Germline values: CDR1 SGHAT, CDR2 FQNNGV. V lost 4 bases and J 0 bases, leaving 7 bases between the germline ends. CDR3 protein: CASSYLYSGANVLTF. The CDR3 bases are TGTGCCAGCAGCTACTTGTACTCTGGGGCCAACGTCCTGACTTTC.

The table lists this clonotype with a few counts. The chain joins TRBV5-8 to TRBJ1-5; D not resolved. The V and J ends lost 2 bases and 0 bases respectively, with 9 bases between them. The CDR3 runs to 15 residues. Germline CDR1 reads SGHTS; CDR2 reads YDEGEE. The CDR3 here is CASSFSPTSNQPQHF. The DNA for the CDR3 is TGTGCCAGCAGCTTTAGCCCTACTAGCAATCAGCCCCAGCATTTT. The full variable domain, its missing parts supplied by reference TRBV5-8 and TRBJ1-5, is EAGVTQSPTHLIKTRGQQATLRCSPISGHTSVYWYQQALGLGLQFLLWYDEGEERNRGNFPPRFSGRQFPNYSSELNVNALELEDSALYLCASSFSPTSNQPQHFGDGTRLSIL.

In this sample, this clonotype turned up many times. V and J are TRBV5-5 and TRBJ2-7, with a weak D call TRBD1 (5 bases). Germline V lookup: CDR1 SGHKS, CDR2 YYEKEE (reference sequence). The CDR3 contains 13 residues. Trimming removed 0 bases from V and 5 bases from J, with 9 bases in between. The DNA of the CDR3 is TGTGCCAGCAGCTTGGCCACAGGCCACGAGCAGTACTTC. Its translation is CASSLATGHEQYF.

This chain joins TRBV20-1 and TRBJ1-6; a weak D match, TRBD1 (5 bases). This CDR3 spans 13 amino acids. CDR1 and CDR2 from the germline V gene are DFQATT and SNEGSKA (reference sequence). The V end was cut by 5 bases, the J end by 11 bases, with 16 bases between. The CDR3 here is CSAPGRIFPPLHF. CDR3 nucleotides: TGCAGTGCTCCGGGACGCATATTTCCACCCCTCCACTTT.

On this clonotype: Since a much larger clone is just one base distant, this may be a read error. The chain is built from TRBV7-3 and TRBJ1-1, with D perhaps TRBD1 (5 bases). The CDR3 has 15 residues. Trimming removed 2 bases from V and 1 base from J, with 11 bases in between. Germline V gives CDR1 SGHTA, CDR2 FQGTGA. CDR3 coding DNA: TGTGCCAGCAGCTTAGATAGGACACCGAACACTGAAGCTTTCTTT. Translated: CASSLDRTPNTEAFF.

The chain joins TRBV11-1 to TRBJ2-3; 8 nucleotides agree with TRBD1. Germline CDR1 is SGHAT and CDR2 is FQDESV (reference sequence). CDR3 size: 16 residues. V lost 2 bases to trimming and J lost 3 bases; unmatched junction nucleotides: 7. The CDR3 sequence: CASSLFDGQGTDTQYF. The CDR3 DNA is TGTGCCAGCAGCTTATTCGACGGACAGGGAACAGATACGCAGTATTTT.

Concerning this clonotype itself: The junction shows a germline mismatch at one end, possibly a read error. This chain joins TRBV24-1 and TRBJ1-2; 7 bases agree with TRBD1. Germline lookup yields CDR1 KGHDR and CDR2 SFDVKD. The CDR3 consists of 15 residues. CDR3 coding DNA: TGTGCCACCAGTGCCCCAGACAGGGTAGGTGATGGCTGCACCTTC. This translates into CATSAPDRVGDGCTF.

This clonotype was recorded many times. The V and J genes are TRBV5-5 and TRBJ1-5; no clear D gene. The germline gives CDR1 SGHKS, CDR2 YYEKEE (reference sequence). The germline V and J ends were trimmed by 0 bases and 1 base, with 11 bases remaining between them. The CDR3 sequence is 16 residues long. CDR3 sequence (DNA): TGTGCCAGCAGCTTGGCCAGTCAGGTCAGCAATCAGCCCCAGCATTTT. Its protein product is CASSLASQVSNQPQHF.

The chain is built from TRBV7-2 and TRBJ1-2; no clear D gene. The germline gives CDR1 SGHTA, CDR2 FQGNSA. This CDR3 region has 14 residues. V lost 1 base and J lost 2, with 8 bases in between. CDR3 sequence reads: CASSLGRANYGYTF. The CDR3, as DNA: TGTGCCAGCAGCTTAGGAAGGGCCAACTATGGCTACACCTTC.

In its sample, this clonotype was seen a few times. A much larger clonotype is one base distant, so this may be a read error. This chain uses TRBV28 with TRBJ1-6, with D unresolved. Germline CDR1 MDHEN, CDR2 SYDVKM. CDR3 length: 12 residues. Trimming removed 10 bases at V and 7 bases at J, with 11 bases between. CDR3 loop: CATRTGNSPLHF. For the CDR3, the DNA is TGTGCCACCCGGACGGGCAATTCACCCCTCCACTTT.

Comment on this clonotype: A clone one base away is much larger, so this may be a read error. The chain couples TRBV28 to TRBJ2-3, with TRBD1 matching 7 bases. Judging by the DNA end, TRBJ1-5 fits better; the J call may be wrong. Germline assignment: CDR1 MDHEN and CDR2 SYDVKM. The CDR3 extends over 13 amino acids. CDR3 amino acids: CASSKTGADTQHF. In DNA, the CDR3 is TGTGCCAGCAGCAAAACAGGGGCAGATACGCAGCATTTT.

This clonotype was observed at least ten times. V gene TRBV20-1 combines with J gene TRBJ1-3, with TRBD1 matching 12 bases. Germline trimming cut 6 bases from V and 0 bases from J; bases unmatched to any gene: 12. CDR3 size: 18 residues. Germline assignment: CDR1 DFQATT and CDR2 SNEGSKA (reference sequence). CDR3 in amino acids: CSAHSGQGAFFSGNTIYF. CDR3 nucleotide sequence: TGCAGTGCCCACTCGGGACAGGGGGCTTTTTTCTCTGGAAACACCATATATTTT.

This clonotype was counted ten times or more. The V and J genes are TRBV18 and TRBJ2-5; 7 nucleotides line up with TRBD1. Germline-derived CDR1 and CDR2 are KGHSH and LQKENI. Trimming removed 4 bases from V and 2 bases from J; junction bases left unmatched: 4. The CDR3 sequence is 14 residues long. The CDR3 DNA sequence: TGTGCCAGCTCACAGGAGACAGGGCAAGAGACCCAGTACTTC. Its translation: CASSQETGQETQYF.

The table lists this clonotype with many counts. V gene TRBV7-6 combines with J gene TRBJ2-3; no definite D call. The germline V and J ends were trimmed by 5 bases and 6 bases, with 15 bases remaining between them. The CDR3 is made up of 14 amino acids. CDR1 is SGHVS and CDR2 is FNYEAQ in the germline V gene. This CDR3 is CASSILTNLDTQYF. The CDR3 bases are TGTGCCAGCAGCATCCTCACTAACCTTGATACGCAGTATTTT.